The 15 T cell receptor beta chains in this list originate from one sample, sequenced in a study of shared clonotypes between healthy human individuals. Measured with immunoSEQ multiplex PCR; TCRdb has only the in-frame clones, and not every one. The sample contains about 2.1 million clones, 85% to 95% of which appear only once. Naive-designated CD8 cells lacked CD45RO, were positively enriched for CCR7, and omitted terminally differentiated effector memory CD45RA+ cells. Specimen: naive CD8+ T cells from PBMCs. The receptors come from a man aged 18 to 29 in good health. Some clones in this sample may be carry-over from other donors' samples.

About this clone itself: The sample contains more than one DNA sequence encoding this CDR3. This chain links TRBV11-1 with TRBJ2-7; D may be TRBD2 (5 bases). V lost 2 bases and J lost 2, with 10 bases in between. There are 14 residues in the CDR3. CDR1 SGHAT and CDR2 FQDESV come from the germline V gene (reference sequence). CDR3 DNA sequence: TGTGCCAGCAGCTTAACCGGACTGACCTACGAGCAGTACTTC. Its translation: CASSLTGLTYEQYF.

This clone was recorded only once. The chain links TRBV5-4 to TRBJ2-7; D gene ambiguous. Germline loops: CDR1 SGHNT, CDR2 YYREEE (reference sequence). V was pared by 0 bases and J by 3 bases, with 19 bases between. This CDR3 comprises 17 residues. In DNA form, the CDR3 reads TGTGCCAGCAGCTTGGATCGGGTTGGGTCCCTCCACTACGAGCAGTACTTC. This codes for CASSLDRVGSLHYEQYF.

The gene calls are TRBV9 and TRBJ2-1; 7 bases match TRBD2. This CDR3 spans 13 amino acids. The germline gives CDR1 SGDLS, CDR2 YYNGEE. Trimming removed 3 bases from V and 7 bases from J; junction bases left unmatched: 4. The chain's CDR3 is CASSEWEGNEQFF. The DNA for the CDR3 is TGTGCCAGCAGCGAGTGGGAGGGGAATGAGCAGTTCTTC.

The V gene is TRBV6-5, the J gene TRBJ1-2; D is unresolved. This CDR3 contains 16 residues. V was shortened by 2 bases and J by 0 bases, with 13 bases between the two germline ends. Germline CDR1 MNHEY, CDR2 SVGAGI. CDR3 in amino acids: CASSYESPPSNYGYTF. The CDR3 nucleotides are TGTGCCAGCAGTTACGAATCGCCACCCTCTAACTATGGCTACACCTTC.

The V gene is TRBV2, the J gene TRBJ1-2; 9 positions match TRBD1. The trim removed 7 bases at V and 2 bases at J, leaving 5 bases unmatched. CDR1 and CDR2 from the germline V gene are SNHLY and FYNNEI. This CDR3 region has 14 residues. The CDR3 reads CASTGDRANYGYTF. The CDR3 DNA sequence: TGTGCCAGCACTGGGGACAGGGCCAACTATGGCTACACCTTC.

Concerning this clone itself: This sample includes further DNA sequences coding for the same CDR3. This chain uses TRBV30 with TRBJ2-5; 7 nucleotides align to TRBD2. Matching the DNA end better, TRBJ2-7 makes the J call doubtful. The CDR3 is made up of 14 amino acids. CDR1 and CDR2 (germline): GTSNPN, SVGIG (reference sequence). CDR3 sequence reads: CAWSRGGYSYEQYF. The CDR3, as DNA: TGTGCCTGGAGTAGGGGAGGGTACTCCTACGAGCAGTACTTC.

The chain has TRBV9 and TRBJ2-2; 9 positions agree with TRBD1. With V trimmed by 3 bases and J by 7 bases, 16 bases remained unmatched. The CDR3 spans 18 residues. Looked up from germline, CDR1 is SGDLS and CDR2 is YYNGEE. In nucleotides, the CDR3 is TGTGCCAGCAGCGAGGACTTAACCGGGACAGGGCCGTTCGGGGAGCTGTTTTTT. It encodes CASSEDLTGTGPFGELFF.

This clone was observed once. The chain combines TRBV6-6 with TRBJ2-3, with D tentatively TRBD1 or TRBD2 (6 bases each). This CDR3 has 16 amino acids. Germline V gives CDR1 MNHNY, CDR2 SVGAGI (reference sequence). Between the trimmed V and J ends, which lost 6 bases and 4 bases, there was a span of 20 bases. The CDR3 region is CASSHHYLGGADTQYF. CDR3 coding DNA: TGTGCCAGCAGCCACCACTACTTGGGGGGCGCAGATACGCAGTATTTT.

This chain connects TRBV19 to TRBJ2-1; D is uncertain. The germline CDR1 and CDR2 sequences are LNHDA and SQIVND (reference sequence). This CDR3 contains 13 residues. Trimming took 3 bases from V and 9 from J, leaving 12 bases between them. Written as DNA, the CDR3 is TGTGCCAGTAGTATTCTCGGATATGGTGAGCAGTTCTTC. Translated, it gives CASSILGYGEQFF.

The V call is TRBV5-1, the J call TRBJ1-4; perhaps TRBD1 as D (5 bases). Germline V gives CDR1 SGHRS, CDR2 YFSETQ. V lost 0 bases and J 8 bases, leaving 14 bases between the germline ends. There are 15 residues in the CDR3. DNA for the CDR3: TGCGCCAGCAGCTTGGCCCAAGGGGTGAGGGAAAAACTGTTTTTT. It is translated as CASSLAQGVREKLFF.

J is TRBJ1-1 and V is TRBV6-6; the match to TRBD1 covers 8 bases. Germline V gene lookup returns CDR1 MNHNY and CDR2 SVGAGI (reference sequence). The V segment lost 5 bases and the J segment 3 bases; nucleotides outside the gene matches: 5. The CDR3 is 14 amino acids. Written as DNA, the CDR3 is TGTGCCAGCAGTCAACAGGGGGACGACACTGAAGCTTTCTTT. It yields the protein CASSQQGDDTEAFF.

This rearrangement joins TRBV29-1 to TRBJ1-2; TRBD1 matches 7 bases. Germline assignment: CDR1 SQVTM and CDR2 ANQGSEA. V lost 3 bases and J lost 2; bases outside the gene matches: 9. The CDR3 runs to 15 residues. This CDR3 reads CSVEDLGTVNYGYTF. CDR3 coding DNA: TGCAGCGTTGAGGACCTTGGGACAGTAAACTATGGCTACACCTTC.

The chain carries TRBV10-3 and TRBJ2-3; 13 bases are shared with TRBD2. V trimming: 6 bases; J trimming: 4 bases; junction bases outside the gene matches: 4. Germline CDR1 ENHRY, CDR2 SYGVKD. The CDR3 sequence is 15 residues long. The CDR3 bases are TGTGCCATCAGAACCGGACTAGCGGGGGCAGATACGCAGTATTTT. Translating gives CAIRTGLAGADTQYF.

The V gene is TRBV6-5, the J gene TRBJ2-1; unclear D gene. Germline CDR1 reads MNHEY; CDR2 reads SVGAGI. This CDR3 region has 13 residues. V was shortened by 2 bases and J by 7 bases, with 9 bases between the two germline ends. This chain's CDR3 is CASSYATLNEQFF. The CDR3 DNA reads TGTGCCAGCAGTTACGCTACCTTGAATGAGCAGTTCTTC.

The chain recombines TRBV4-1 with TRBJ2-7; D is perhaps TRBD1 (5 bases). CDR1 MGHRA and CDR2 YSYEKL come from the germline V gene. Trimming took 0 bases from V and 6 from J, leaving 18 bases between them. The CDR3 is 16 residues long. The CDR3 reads CASSQELELSGFEQYF. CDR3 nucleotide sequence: TGCGCCAGCAGCCAAGAACTGGAGCTTTCAGGGTTCGAGCAGTACTTC.